The 13 T cell receptor beta chains reported below all come from one sample, sequenced in a study of cytomegalovirus exposure and HLA in healthy donors. Researchers ran the PCR with 60 Vbeta and 13 Jbeta primers. Some clones are missing from TCRdb's copy, which holds only in-frame ones; the method was immunoSEQ multiplex PCR. The sample has about 190,000 clones, 74% seen once. The sample comprised PBMCs. These receptors were taken from a woman aged 25 to 39 in good health and CMV-seropositive.

This chain joins TRBV10-1 and TRBJ2-1; D might be TRBD2 (7 bases). The CDR3 runs to 18 residues. Trimming took off 0 bases at V and 0 bases at J, with 15 bases between the two ends. Germline values: CDR1 WNHNN, CDR2 SYGVQD (reference sequence). CDR3 nucleotides: TGCGCCAGCAGTGAGTCGGGGGCGGGAGACGTCTCCTACAATGAGCAGTTCTTC. The encoded protein is CASSESGAGDVSYNEQFF.

The V and J genes are TRBV7-9 and TRBJ2-5; 8 bases match TRBD2. The end of the DNA is better explained by TRBJ2-7, so the J call may be wrong. Germline CDR1 and CDR2: SEHNR and FQNEAQ (reference sequence). CDR3 length: 18 residues. Here the CDR3 DNA reads TGTGCCAGCAGGGCCAGTGGCGCGAAACTAGCGGATGCCTACGAGCAGTACTTC. Translation gives CASRASGAKLADAYEQYF.

Only a few counts were recorded for this clone. The genes are TRBV7-6 and TRBJ1-1; possible D gene TRBD1, 5 bases. The CDR3 consists of 16 residues. Germline values: CDR1 SGHVS, CDR2 FNYEAQ. The V and J ends lost 6 bases and 3 bases respectively, with 20 bases between them. CDR3 protein: CASSRRSGREYTEAFF. The CDR3 DNA follows: TGTGCCAGCAGTCGCCGGTCGGGCAGGGAATACACTGAAGCTTTCTTT.

This chain links TRBV7-9 with TRBJ1-2; D possibly corresponds to TRBD1 (5 bases). Germline assignment: CDR1 SEHNR and CDR2 FQNEAQ (reference sequence). The ends were cut back, 4 bases at V and 3 bases at J, with 18 bases in the middle. The CDR3 extends over 16 amino acids. Here the CDR3 reads CASSSRAREGHYGYTF. The CDR3, as DNA: TGTGCCAGCAGCTCCCGGGCCAGGGAAGGGCACTATGGCTACACCTTC. The entire variable domain, with the rest obtained from reference TRBV7-9 and TRBJ1-2, is as follows: DTGVSQNPRHKITKRGQNVTFRCDPISEHNRLYWYRQTLGQGPEFLTYFQNEAQLEKSRLLSDRFSAERPKGSFSTLEIQRTEQGDSAMYLCASSSRAREGHYGYTFGSGTRLTVV.

The chain couples TRBV7-2 to TRBJ2-7; 8 bases agree with TRBD1. The CDR3 length is 15 residues. V shed 3 bases and J 2 bases; nucleotides not matched to a gene: 6. Germline V gene sequence: CDR1 SGHTA, CDR2 FQGNSA. The CDR3 reads CASSLLTGEAYEQYF. The CDR3 DNA reads TGTGCCAGCAGCTTGCTGACAGGGGAGGCCTACGAGCAGTACTTC. Full variable domain (outside the CDR3, taken from reference TRBV7-2 and TRBJ2-7): GAGVSQSPSNKVTEKGKDVELRCDPISGHTALYWYRQSLGQGLEFLIYFQGNSAPDKSGLPSDRFSAERTGGSVSTLTIQRTQQEDSAVYLCASSLLTGEAYEQYFGPGTRLTVT.

The chain combines TRBV10-1 with TRBJ2-5, with a possible D match to TRBD2 (5 bases). The V end lost 2 bases, the J end lost 1 base, and 8 bases lay between the germline ends. The CDR3 has 14 residues. Germline CDR1 WNHNN, CDR2 SYGVQD (reference sequence). The CDR3 region has the DNA TGCGCCAGCAGTGAGCATGAGGGCCAAGAGACCCAGTACTTC. This sequence encodes CASSEHEGQETQYF.

The CDR3 sequence is CASSDEVPDTQYF. CDR3 coding DNA: TGTGCCAGCAGTGACGAGGTCCCAGATACGCAGTATTTT. The rearrangement uses TRBV6-1 and TRBJ2-3; no clear D. Germline V gene sequence: CDR1 MNHNS, CDR2 SASEGT. V was clipped by 3 bases and J by 4 bases, with 8 bases between them. This CDR3 has 13 residues.

J is TRBJ2-1 and V is TRBV27; 11 nucleotides agree with TRBD2. Germline lookup yields CDR1 MNHEY and CDR2 SMNVEV (reference sequence). Trimming took 5 bases from V and 10 from J; bases not matched to a gene: 19. This CDR3 has 18 amino acids. CDR3 sequence (DNA): TGTGCCAGCAGTAGGCGGGGAACTAGCGGGAGAGGCACAAGGGAGCAGTTCTTC. The encoded protein is CASSRRGTSGRGTREQFF.

This clone was seen once. The V call is TRBV6-1, the J call TRBJ2-1, with 14 bases matching TRBD2. The CDR3 spans 15 residues. Germline-derived CDR1 and CDR2 are MNHNS and SASEGT. J was trimmed by 5 bases and V by 4 bases; bases with no gene match: 1. The CDR3 DNA reads TGTGCCAGCAGTGGGACTAGCGGGGGGAACAATGAGCAGTTCTTC. Translated, it gives CASSGTSGGNNEQFF.

The chain combines TRBV2 with TRBJ1-1; D call uncertain. Germline loops: CDR1 SNHLY, CDR2 FYNNEI. V dropped 5 bases and J dropped 2 bases, with 6 bases sitting between them. There are 12 residues in the CDR3. The CDR3 DNA is TGTGCCAGCAGTCAGTTAAACACTGAAGCTTTCTTT. The encoded protein is CASSQLNTEAFF.

This chain connects TRBV10-2 to TRBJ2-1; D unresolved. From germline, CDR1 is WSHSY and CDR2 SAAADI. The CDR3 loop spans 13 amino acids. Trimming took 4 bases from V and 7 from J, leaving 11 bases between them. In DNA, the CDR3 is TGCGCCAGCAGTGGGAGTTTCGGGAATGAGCAGTTCTTC. Encoded protein: CASSGSFGNEQFF.

The rearrangement links TRBV12-2 to TRBJ2-1; TRBD2, as called in the table, went unchecked against the DNA. TRBV12-2 is a pseudogene segment. The CDR3 is made up of 15 amino acids. CDR3 DNA sequence: TGTGCAAGTCGCTTTAAAATAGCGGGGTACAATGAGCAGTTCTTC. It yields the protein CASRFKIAGYNEQFF.

The chain joins TRBV28 to TRBJ2-7; maybe TRBD1 (6 bases). This CDR3 comprises 14 residues. The germline CDR1 and CDR2 sequences are MDHEN and SYDVKM. The V end was cut by 6 bases, the J end by 0 bases, with 12 bases between. This CDR3 reads CASSRQALSYEQYF. The CDR3 DNA reads TGTGCCAGCAGCCGACAGGCCCTCTCCTACGAGCAGTACTTC.